This T cell receptor (beta chain) was identified in a study of blood T cell repertoires in COVID-19. This clone is classed as medium-sized. TCRdb's copy holds only in-frame clones and misses some; the assay was immunoSEQ multiplex PCR. The sample records around 110,000 clones, about two thirds being singletons. Trimming removed 2 bases from V and 7 bases from J; junction bases left unmatched: 8. The CDR3 loop spans 15 amino acids. The germline gives CDR1 MDHEN, CDR2 SYDVKM. The genes are TRBV28 and TRBJ1-2; 9 bases line up with TRBD1. Sequencing input: peripheral blood. The receptor comes from a human donor with acute or convalescent COVID-19. The donor label of this sample is uncertain. The CDR3 DNA reads as TGTGCCAGCAGTTTAAGTGGACAGGGGCGGGGTGGCTACACCTTC. This codes for CASSLSGQGRGGYTF.